The present T cell receptor (beta chain) was sequenced within a study of T cell responses to AZD1222 COVID-19 vaccine. Overall study results and limits: In all cases, repertoires were sampled only after the peak T cell response. Unmutated regions of variants are reportedly targeted by nearly half of spike-specific TCRs.

On this clone: As yet, its antigen is unknown.

TCRdb's table, derived via immunoSEQ multiplex PCR, lists solely in-frame clones and lacks some. The table includes 110,000 to 150,000 clones, roughly 85% detected once. The origin of this receptor is an adult in good health. The specimen was peripheral blood, collected on day 0 of AZD1222 vaccination.

CDR3 loop: CASSQAPGQPQHF. CDR3 nucleotide sequence: TGTGCCAGCAGCCAGGCGCCGGGGCAGCCCCAGCATTTT. J is TRBJ1-5 and V is TRBV5-6; D is unresolved. The CDR3 spans 13 residues. The ends were cut back, 4 bases at V and 7 bases at J, with 12 bases in the middle. Germline assignment: CDR1 SGHDT and CDR2 YYEEEE. The full variable domain, rest sourced from reference TRBV5-6 and TRBJ1-5, is DAGVTQSPTHLIKTRGQQVTLRCSPKSGHDTVSWYQQALGQGPQFIFQYYEEEERQRGNFPDRFSGHQFPNYSSELNVNALLLGDSALYLCASSQAPGQPQHFGDGTRLSIL.